This passage covers 19 T cell receptor beta chains from one sample sequenced in a study of quantifying T cell responses using KT2 cells. Study details: Reverse transcription used primers in the TCR alpha and beta constant regions.

Each cDNA got a UMI-containing oligo ligated at its 3' end. An equimolar mix of RC1.1 and RC1.2 primed the beta chain across TRBC1 and TRBC2. Using its own MiXCR run on the UMI-ligation and nested PCR reads, TCRdb lists one record per CDR3 protein. The data show fewer than 60,000 distinct CDR3 sequences, 11% seen once. Sequenced material: PBMCs spiked with cells of the T cell clone KT2. These receptors originate from a human donor.

The table lists this clonotype with many counts. The V gene is TRBV12-3 or TRBV12-4, the J gene TRBJ2-3; D is ambiguous. V shed 5 bases and J shed 4 bases, with 19 bases lying between them. The CDR3 loop spans 16 amino acids. DNA of the CDR3: TGTGCCAGCAGTCCCCGGGCCCTGCGTGGGTCAGATACGCAGTATTTT. Its protein is CASSPRALRGSDTQYF.

This clonotype appeared many times. J is TRBJ2-3 and V is TRBV20-1; 9 bases fit TRBD2. V was clipped by 2 bases and J by 5 bases; unmatched bases: 11. The CDR3 totals 16 residues. The germline CDR1 and CDR2 sequences are DFQATT and SNEGSKA (reference sequence). CDR3 in DNA: TGCAGTGCTAGACCTTGGACTAGCGAGTTAGTAGATACGCAGTATTTT. This gives the protein CSARPWTSELVDTQYF.

CDR3 sequence reads: CSVQATGTGGAGNYGYTF. CDR3 bases: TGCAGCGTTCAAGCAACCGGGACAGGGGGCGCAGGAAACTATGGCTACACCTTC. The chain links TRBV29-1 to TRBJ1-2; 12 bases fit TRBD1. V lost 5 bases, J lost 2 bases, and 15 bases stayed unmatched. Germline CDR1 SQVTM, CDR2 ANQGSEA. The CDR3 is made up of 18 amino acids.

This clonotype was counted many times. The chain carries TRBV7-3 and TRBJ2-1; possibly TRBD2 for D (6 bases). V lost 3 bases to trimming and J lost 1 base, with 10 bases between them. Germline assignment: CDR1 SGHTA and CDR2 FQGTGA. CDR3 size: 15 residues. Here the CDR3 DNA reads TGTGCCAGCAGCTTGGGGCTAGCGTCCTACAATGAGCAGTTCTTC. Its translation is CASSLGLASYNEQFF.

As for this clonotype: This clone may be a read error of a much larger clone one base away. V gene TRBV6-4 combines with J gene TRBJ1-1, with D possibly being TRBD1 (5 bases). Trimming cost V 6 bases and J 4 bases, with 18 bases left between them. Germline lookup yields CDR1 MRHNA and CDR2 SNTAGT. The CDR3 runs 15 residues. This chain's CDR3 is CASSPGGERATEAFF. The CDR3 bases are TGTGCCAGCAGCCCCGGGGGGGAGAGGGCCACTGAAGCTTTCTTT.

The chain joins TRBV21-1 to TRBJ2-2. TRBV21-1 is a recognized pseudogene. This CDR3 has 9 amino acids. The CDR3, as DNA: TGTGCCATACTCGGGGAGCTGTTTTTT. Translating it yields CAILGELFF.

The CDR3 sequence: CASSLFTRSTDTQYF. The CDR3 DNA reads TGTGCCAGCAGCTTATTCACCAGATCCACAGATACGCAGTATTTT. V and J are TRBV7-8 and TRBJ2-3, with D uncertain. The CDR3 length is 15 residues. Trimming shortened V by 2 bases and J by 2 bases, and 11 bases separated the two germline ends. Germline CDR1 SGHVS, CDR2 FQNEAQ.

At least ten counts were recorded for this clonotype. This rearrangement joins TRBV14 to TRBJ2-7, with no clear D. V lost 6 bases to trimming and J lost 3 bases, with 15 bases between them. The CDR3 covers 14 residues. Germline CDR1 SGHDN, CDR2 FVKESK. CDR3 nucleotide sequence: TGTGCCAGCAGTCCACCTGGGTTAAACTACGAGCAGTACTTC. Its protein is CASSPPGLNYEQYF.

This clonotype has ten or more counts. The chain combines TRBV29-1 with TRBJ2-7; 11 bases line up with TRBD1. The J segment lost 4 bases and the V segment lost 5 bases, leaving 4 bases of the junction unmatched. Germline lookup yields CDR1 SQVTM and CDR2 ANQGSEA. The CDR3 totals 13 residues. The CDR3 sequence is CSVSGTGGYEQYF. The CDR3 DNA sequence: TGCAGCGTTTCCGGGACAGGGGGATACGAGCAGTACTTC.

This clonotype was seen many times. The chain has TRBV25-1 and TRBJ2-3; D gene uncertain. The CDR3 length is 13 residues. Trimming pared 1 base from V and 3 bases from J, leaving 5 bases between. CDR1 is MGHDK and CDR2 is SYGVNS in the germline V gene. CDR3 residues: CASSEFGTDTQYF. In nucleotides, the CDR3 is TGTGCCAGCAGTGAATTTGGGACAGATACGCAGTATTTT.

This clonotype was detected ten times or more. The gene calls are TRBV18 and TRBJ2-1; tentatively, D is TRBD2 (6 bases). The CDR3 is 16 amino acids. Germline V lookup: CDR1 KGHSH, CDR2 LQKENI. V was shortened by 0 bases and J by 7 bases, with 16 bases between the two germline ends. This CDR3 reads CASSPPAGGRVNEQFF. In nucleotides, the CDR3 is TGTGCCAGCTCACCACCGGCCGGGGGAAGGGTGAATGAGCAGTTCTTC.

In this sample, this clonotype turned up many times. The V gene is TRBV5-1, the J gene TRBJ2-3; no clear D. This CDR3 spans 10 amino acids. Germline lookup yields CDR1 SGHRS and CDR2 YFSETQ. Trimming stripped 4 bases from V and 10 bases from J, with 7 bases between. The CDR3: CASSPGAQYF. The CDR3 region has the DNA TGCGCCAGCAGCCCCGGCGCGCAGTATTTT.

This clonotype was detected ten times or more. V and J are TRBV5-1 and TRBJ2-5; the match to TRBD2 covers 7 bases. The CDR3 spans 14 residues. Germline V gene data show CDR1 as SGHRS and CDR2 as YFSETQ. The V segment lost 4 bases and the J segment 1 base; nucleotides outside the gene matches: 4. DNA of the CDR3: TGCGCCAGCAGCAACCGGGGGGTCCAAGAGACCCAGTACTTC. The encoded protein is CASSNRGVQETQYF.

Here the CDR3 DNA reads TGTGCTAGTGGTTTGGTACTTGGTCAGGGCCACGACACTGAAGCTTTCTTT. It yields the protein CASGLVLGQGHDTEAFF. The chain is built from TRBV12-5 and TRBJ1-1; maybe TRBD1 (5 bases). Germline V CDR1 and CDR2: LGHNT, FRNRAP. V gave up 0 bases and J gave up 3 bases, with 17 bases separating them. The CDR3 contains 17 residues. The whole variable domain, filled in from reference TRBV12-5 and TRBJ1-1, reads DARVTQTPRHKVTEMGQEVTMRCQPILGHNTVFWYRQTMMQGLELLAYFRNRAPLDDSGMPKDRFSAEMPDATLATLKIQPSEPRDSAVYFCASGLVLGQGHDTEAFFGQGTRLTVV.

This clonotype was recorded a few times. The rearrangement links TRBV20-1 to TRBJ2-5, with D possibly matching TRBD1 (7 bases). This CDR3 is 14 amino acids long. Germline CDR1 DFQATT, CDR2 SNEGSKA (reference sequence). V was shortened by 5 bases and J by 3 bases, with 16 bases between the two germline ends. CDR3 amino acids: CSARVPRGEETQYF. In DNA form, the CDR3 reads TGCAGTGCTCGGGTGCCCAGGGGGGAAGAGACCCAGTACTTC.

The chain combines TRBV12-3 or TRBV12-4 with TRBJ2-5; tentative D call: TRBD1 (5 bases). Trimming removed 4 bases at V and 5 bases at J, with 17 bases between. The CDR3 has 15 amino acids. CDR3 protein: CASSYDTGVWETQYF. In nucleotides, the CDR3 is TGTGCCAGCAGTTATGACACAGGAGTTTGGGAGACCCAGTACTTC.

J is TRBJ1-1 and V is TRBV7-8, with 8 bases lining up with TRBD1. The CDR3 loop spans 17 amino acids. The J segment lost 5 bases and the V segment lost 5 bases, leaving 16 bases of the junction unmatched. The V gene's germline CDR1 is SGHVS and CDR2 FQNEAQ. CDR3 bases: TGTGCCAGCAGCCCGACACCGGGACAGGCCCTTATGACTGAAGCTTTCTTT. Its protein product is CASSPTPGQALMTEAFF.

This sequence joins TRBV20-1 and TRBJ2-7; D is uncertain. CDR3 size: 17 residues. Between the trimmed V and J ends, which lost 0 bases and 4 bases, there was a span of 22 bases. Germline V gene lookup returns CDR1 DFQATT and CDR2 SNEGSKA (reference sequence). The CDR3 protein is CSARDKAATLIWYEQYF. For the CDR3, the DNA is TGCAGTGCTAGAGATAAGGCGGCCACCTTGATTTGGTACGAGCAGTACTTC.

V is TRBV14 and J is TRBJ2-2; TRBD1 might be the D (6 bases). The CDR3 extends over 14 amino acids. V gave up 5 bases and J gave up 6 bases, with 13 bases separating them. Per germline, CDR1 SGHDN and CDR2 FVKESK. The CDR3, as DNA: TGTGCCAGCAGCAGGCAGGGGCCCCCCGGGGAGCTGTTTTTT. The encoded protein is CASSRQGPPGELFF.